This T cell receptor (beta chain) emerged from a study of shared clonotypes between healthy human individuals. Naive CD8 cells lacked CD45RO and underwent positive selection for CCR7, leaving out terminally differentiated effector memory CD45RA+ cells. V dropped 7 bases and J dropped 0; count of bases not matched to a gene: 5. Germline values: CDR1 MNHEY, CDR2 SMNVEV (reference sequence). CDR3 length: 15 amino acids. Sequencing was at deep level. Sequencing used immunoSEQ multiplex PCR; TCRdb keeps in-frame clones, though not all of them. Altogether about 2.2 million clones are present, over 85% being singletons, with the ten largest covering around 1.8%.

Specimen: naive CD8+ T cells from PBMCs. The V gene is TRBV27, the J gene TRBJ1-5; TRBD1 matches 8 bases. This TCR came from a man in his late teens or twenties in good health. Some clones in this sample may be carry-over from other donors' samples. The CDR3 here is CASIHRGDSNQPQHF. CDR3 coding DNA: TGTGCCAGCATCCACAGGGGGGATAGCAATCAGCCCCAGCATTTT.